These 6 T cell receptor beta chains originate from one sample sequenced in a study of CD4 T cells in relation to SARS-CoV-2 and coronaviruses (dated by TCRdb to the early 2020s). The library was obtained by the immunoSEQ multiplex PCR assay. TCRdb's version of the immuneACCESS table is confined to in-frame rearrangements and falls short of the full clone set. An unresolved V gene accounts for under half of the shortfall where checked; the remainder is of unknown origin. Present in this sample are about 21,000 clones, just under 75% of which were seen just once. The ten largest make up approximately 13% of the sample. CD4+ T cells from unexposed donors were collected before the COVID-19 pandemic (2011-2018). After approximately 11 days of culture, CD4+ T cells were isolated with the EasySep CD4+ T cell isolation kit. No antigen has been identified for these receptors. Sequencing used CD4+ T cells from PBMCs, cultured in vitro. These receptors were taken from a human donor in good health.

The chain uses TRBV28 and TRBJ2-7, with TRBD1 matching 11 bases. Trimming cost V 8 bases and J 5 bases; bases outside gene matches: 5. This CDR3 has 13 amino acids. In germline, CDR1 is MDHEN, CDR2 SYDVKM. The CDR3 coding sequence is TGTGCCAGCGGGACAGGGGGGTCCCACGAGCAGTACTTC. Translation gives CASGTGGSHEQYF.

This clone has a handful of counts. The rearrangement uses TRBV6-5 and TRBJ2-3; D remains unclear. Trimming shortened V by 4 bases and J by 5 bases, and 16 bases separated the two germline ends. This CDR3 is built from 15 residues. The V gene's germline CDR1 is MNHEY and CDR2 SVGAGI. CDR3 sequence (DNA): TGTGCCAGCAGTTCCACGACGTTGGATGGAGATACGCAGTATTTT. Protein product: CASSSTTLDGDTQYF.

CDR3 amino acids: CATSEGQYNQPQHF. In DNA form, the CDR3 reads TGTGCCACCAGTGAGGGACAGTATAATCAGCCCCAGCATTTT. The rearrangement joins TRBV24-1 to TRBJ1-5, with TRBD1 matching 7 bases. Germline CDR1 is KGHDR and CDR2 is SFDVKD. Losses at the gene ends were 4 bases for V and 4 bases for J; bases not matched to a gene: 3. The CDR3 runs to 14 residues.

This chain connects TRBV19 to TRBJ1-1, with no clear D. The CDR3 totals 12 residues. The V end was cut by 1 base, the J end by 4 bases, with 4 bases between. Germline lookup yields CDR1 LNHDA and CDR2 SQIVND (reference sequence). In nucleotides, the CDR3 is TGTGCCAGTAGTATAGCCAGCACTGAAGCTTTCTTT. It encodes CASSIASTEAFF.

In DNA form, the CDR3 reads TGTGCCAGCAGTTTGGGGACCCTACCTGCCTACGAGCAGTACTTC. Translated, it gives CASSLGTLPAYEQYF. V and J are TRBV27 and TRBJ2-7, with D perhaps TRBD1 or TRBD2 (5 bases each). Germline loops: CDR1 MNHEY, CDR2 SMNVEV (reference sequence). The CDR3 is made up of 15 amino acids. V lost 3 bases to trimming and J lost 2 bases, with 14 bases between them.

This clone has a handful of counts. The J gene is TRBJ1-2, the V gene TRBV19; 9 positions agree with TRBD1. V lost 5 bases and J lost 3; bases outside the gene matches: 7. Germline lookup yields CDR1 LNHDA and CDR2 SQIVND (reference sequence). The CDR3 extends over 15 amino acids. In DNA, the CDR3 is TGTGCCAGTAGTGCCTGGACAGGGGACGACTATGGCTACACCTTC. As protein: CASSAWTGDDYGYTF.